This T cell receptor beta chain is from a study of blood T cell repertoires in COVID-19. Turning to the study itself: COVID-19 samples from acute and convalescent phases originated in the United States, Italy and Spain.

Profiled with immunoSEQ multiplex PCR; TCRdb holds only in-frame clones, not every one. Here the sample spans hundreds of thousands of clones, around 87% being singletons. V was pared by 1 base and J by 5 bases, with 9 bases of the junction left unmatched. The CDR3 runs 16 residues. Germline CDR1 reads SGHTA; CDR2 reads FQGNSA. The clonotype originates from a woman aged 40 to 55 with acute COVID-19. Sample: PBMCs or T cells enriched from blood (not recorded which). The chain combines TRBV7-2 with TRBJ2-5, with TRBD2 matching over 8 bases. CDR3 protein: CASSLVLAGGGETQYF. As DNA, the CDR3 is TGTGCCAGCAGCTTAGTACTGGCGGGAGGAGGTGAGACCCAGTACTTC.